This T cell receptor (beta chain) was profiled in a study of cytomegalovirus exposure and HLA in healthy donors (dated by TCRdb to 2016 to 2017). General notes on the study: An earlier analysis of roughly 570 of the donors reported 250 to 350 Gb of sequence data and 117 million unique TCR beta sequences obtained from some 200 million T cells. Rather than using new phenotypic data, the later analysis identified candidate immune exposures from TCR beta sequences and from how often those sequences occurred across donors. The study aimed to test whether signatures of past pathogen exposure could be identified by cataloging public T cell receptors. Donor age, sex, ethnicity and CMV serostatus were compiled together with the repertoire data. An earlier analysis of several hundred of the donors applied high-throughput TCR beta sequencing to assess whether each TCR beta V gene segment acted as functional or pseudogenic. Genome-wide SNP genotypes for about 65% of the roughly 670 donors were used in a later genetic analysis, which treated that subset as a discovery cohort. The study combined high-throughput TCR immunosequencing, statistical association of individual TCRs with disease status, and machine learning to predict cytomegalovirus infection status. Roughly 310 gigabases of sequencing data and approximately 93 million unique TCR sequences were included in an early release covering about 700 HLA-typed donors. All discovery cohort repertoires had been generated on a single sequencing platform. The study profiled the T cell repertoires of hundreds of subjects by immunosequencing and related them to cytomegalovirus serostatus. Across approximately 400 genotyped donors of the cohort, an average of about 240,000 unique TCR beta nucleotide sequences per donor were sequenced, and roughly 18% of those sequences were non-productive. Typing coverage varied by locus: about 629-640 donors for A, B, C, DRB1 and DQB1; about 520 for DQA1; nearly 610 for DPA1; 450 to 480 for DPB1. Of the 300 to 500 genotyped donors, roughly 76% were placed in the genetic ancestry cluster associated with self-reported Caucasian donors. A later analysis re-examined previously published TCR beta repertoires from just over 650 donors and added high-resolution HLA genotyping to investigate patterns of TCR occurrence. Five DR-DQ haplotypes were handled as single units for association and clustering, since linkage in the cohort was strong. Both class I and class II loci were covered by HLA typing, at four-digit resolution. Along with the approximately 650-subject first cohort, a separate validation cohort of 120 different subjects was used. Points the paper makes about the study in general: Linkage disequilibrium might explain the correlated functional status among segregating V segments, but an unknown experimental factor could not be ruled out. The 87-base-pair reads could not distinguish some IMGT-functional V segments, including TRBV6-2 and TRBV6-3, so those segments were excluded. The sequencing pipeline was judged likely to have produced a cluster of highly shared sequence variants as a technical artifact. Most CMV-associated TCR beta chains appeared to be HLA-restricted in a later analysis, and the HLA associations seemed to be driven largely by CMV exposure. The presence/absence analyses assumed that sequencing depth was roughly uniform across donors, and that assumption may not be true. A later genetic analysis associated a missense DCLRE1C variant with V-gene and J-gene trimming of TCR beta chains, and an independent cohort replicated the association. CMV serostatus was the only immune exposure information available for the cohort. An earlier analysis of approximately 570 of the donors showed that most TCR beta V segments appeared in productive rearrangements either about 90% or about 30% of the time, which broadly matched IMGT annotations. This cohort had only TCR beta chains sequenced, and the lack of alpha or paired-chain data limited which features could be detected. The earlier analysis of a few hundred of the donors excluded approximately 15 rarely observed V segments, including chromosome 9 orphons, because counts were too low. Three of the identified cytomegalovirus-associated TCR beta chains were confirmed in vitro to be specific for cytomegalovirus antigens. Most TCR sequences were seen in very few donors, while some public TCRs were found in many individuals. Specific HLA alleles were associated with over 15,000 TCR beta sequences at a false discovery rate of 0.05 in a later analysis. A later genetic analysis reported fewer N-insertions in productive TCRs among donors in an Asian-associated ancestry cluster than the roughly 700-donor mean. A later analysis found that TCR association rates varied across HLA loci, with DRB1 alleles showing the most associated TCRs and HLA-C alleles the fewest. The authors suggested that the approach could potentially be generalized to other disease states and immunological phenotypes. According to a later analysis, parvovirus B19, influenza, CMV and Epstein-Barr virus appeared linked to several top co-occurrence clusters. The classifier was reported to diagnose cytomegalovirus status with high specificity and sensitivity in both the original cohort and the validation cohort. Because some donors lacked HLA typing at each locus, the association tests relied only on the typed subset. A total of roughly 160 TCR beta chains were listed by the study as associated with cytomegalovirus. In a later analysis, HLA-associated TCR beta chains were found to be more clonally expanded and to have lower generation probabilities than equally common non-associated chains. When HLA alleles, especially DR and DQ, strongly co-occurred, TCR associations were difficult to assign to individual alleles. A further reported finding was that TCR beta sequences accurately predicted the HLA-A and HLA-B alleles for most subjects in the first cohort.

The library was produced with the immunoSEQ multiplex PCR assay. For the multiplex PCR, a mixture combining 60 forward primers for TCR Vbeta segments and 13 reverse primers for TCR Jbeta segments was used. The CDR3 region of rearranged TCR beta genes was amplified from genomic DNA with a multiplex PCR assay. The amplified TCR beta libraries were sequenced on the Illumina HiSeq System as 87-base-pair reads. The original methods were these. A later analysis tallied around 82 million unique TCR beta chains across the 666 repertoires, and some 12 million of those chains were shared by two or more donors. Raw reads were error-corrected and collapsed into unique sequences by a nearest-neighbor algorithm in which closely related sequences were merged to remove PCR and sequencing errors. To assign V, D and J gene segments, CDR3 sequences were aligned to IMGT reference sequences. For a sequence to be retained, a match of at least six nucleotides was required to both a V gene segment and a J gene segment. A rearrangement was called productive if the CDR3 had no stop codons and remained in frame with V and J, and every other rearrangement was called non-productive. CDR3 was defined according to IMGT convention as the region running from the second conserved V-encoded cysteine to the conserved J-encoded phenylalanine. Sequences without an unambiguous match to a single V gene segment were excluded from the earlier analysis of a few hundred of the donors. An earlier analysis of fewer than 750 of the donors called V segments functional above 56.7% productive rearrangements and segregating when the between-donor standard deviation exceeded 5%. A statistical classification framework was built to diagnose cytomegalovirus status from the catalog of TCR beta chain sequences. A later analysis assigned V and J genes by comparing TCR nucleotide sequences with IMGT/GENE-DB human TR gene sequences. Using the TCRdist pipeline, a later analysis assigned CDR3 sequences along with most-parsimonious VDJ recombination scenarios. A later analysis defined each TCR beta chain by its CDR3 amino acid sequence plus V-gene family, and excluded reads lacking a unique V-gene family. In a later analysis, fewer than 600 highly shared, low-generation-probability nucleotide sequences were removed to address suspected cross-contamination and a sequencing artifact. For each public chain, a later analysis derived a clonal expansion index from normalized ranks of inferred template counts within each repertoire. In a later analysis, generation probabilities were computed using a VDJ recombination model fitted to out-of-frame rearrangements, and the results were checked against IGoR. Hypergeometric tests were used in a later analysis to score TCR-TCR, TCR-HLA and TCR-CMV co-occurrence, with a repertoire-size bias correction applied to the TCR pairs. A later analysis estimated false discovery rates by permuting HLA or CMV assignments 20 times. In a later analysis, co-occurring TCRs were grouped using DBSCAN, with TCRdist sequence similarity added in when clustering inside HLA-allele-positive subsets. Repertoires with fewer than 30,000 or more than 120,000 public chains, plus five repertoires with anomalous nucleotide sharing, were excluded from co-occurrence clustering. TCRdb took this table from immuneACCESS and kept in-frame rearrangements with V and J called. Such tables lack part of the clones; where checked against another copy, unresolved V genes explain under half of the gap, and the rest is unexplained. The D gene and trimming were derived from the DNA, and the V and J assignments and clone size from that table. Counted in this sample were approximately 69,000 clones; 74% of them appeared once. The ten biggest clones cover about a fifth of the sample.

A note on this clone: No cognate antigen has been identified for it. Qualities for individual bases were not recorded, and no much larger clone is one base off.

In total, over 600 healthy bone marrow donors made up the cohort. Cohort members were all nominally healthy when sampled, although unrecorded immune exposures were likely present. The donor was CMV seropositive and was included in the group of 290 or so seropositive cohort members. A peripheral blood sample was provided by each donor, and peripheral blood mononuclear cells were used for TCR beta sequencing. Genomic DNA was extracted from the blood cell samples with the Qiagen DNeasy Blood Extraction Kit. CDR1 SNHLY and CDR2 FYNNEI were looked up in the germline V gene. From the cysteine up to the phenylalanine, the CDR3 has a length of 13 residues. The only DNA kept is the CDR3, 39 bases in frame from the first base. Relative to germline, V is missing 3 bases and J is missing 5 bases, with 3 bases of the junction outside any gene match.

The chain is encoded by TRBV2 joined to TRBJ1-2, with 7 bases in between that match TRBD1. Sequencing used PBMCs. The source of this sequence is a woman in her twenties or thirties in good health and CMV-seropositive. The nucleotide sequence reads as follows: TGTGCCAGCAGTGAGGACAGGAATTATGGCTACACCTTC. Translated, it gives CASSEDRNYGYTF. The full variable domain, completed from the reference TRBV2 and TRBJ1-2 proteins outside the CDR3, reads EPEVTQTPSHQVTQMGQEVILRCVPISNHLYFYWYRQILGQKVEFLVSFYNNEISEKSEIFDDQFSVERPDGSNFTLKIRSTKLEDSAMYFCASSEDRNYGYTFGSGTRLTVV.